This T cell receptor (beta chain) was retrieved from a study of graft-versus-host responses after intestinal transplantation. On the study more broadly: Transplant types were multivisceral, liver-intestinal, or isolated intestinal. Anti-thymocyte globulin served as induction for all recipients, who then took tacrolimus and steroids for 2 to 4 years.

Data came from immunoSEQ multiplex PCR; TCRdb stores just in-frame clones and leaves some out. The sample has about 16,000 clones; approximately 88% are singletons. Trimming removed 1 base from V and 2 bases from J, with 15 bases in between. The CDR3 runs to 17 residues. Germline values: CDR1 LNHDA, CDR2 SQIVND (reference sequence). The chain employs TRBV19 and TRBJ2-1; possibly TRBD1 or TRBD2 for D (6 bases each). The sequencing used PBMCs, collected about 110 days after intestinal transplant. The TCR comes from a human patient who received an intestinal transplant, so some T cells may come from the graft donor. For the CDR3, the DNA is TGTGCCAGTAGTATAGTGGGGGGCCAGTACGCCTACAATGAGCAGTTCTTC. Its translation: CASSIVGGQYAYNEQFF.